One T cell receptor beta chain is described in this entry. The data are from a study of cytomegalovirus exposure and HLA in healthy donors. In germline, CDR1 is SGHTA, CDR2 FQGNSA. After removal of 5 bases from V and 9 bases from J, the junction contained 15 bases not matched to a gene. The CDR3 totals 16 residues. The table came from immunoSEQ multiplex PCR; TCRdb's copy has only in-frame clones and leaves some out. Found here are 80,000 to 100,000 clones, over 75% of them singletons; the top ten hold around 6.3%. Specimen: PBMCs. The source is a man between 18 and 29 years old in good health and CMV-seropositive. This chain links TRBV7-2 with TRBJ2-7; the match to TRBD2 covers 11 bases. CDR3 region: CASSPEPSGGHYGQYF. In nucleotides, the CDR3 is TGTGCCAGCAGCCCAGAACCTAGCGGGGGGCATTATGGGCAGTACTTC.